What follows are 27 T cell receptor beta chains derived from one specimen sequenced in a study of Graves' ophthalmopathy and Graves' hyperthyroidism (dated by TCRdb to the late 2010s). The run used an Illumina HiSeq 2000. For repertoire sequencing, TCR beta CDR3 regions were amplified from RNA transcripts. A first-round RT-PCR used HTBI primers with the Qiagen OneStep RT-PCR kit, followed by a second-round multiplex PCR, size selection and purification. TCRdb's own reprocessing of the public reads used fastp at Q25 and MiXCR and kept productive beta chains. Rows with a matching CDR3 protein are joined into one entry that keeps the most common DNA and genes. The sample data list roughly 400,000 distinct CDR3 sequences, and roughly 17% of these were observed just once. The top ten constitute 2.4% of the sample. The source material was peripheral blood. These receptors were taken from an adult woman with stable Graves' hyperthyroidism.

The sample holds many counts of this clonotype. This chain links TRBV6-4 with TRBJ2-2; D perhaps matches TRBD2 (5 bases). Germline V gene sequence: CDR1 MRHNA, CDR2 SNTAGT. V lost 5 bases and J lost 4, with 26 bases in between. The CDR3 is 19 amino acids. The CDR3 loop is CASSRTPRTPPSFTGELFF. CDR3 nucleotide sequence: TGTGCCAGCAGTCGAACCCCAAGGACTCCTCCTTCCTTCACCGGGGAGCTGTTTTTT.

At least ten counts were recorded for this clonotype. The CDR3: CSARDPWDQETQYF. CDR3 DNA: TGCAGTGCTAGAGATCCATGGGACCAAGAGACCCAGTACTTC. V usage is TRBV20-1 and J usage is TRBJ2-5; the D is unclear. This CDR3 has 14 residues. With 0 bases removed from V and 0 bases from J, the gap between germline ends came to 8 bases. Per the germline V gene, CDR1 is DFQATT and CDR2 is SNEGSKA (reference sequence).

This clonotype was picked up many times. This chain connects TRBV6-1 to TRBJ1-1; D is unresolved. Per germline, CDR1 MNHNS and CDR2 SASEGT. V shed 7 bases and J shed 4 bases, with 4 bases lying between them. The CDR3 is 10 residues long. The DNA of the CDR3 is TGTGCCAGCATTGGCACTGAAGCTTTCTTT. Protein sequence: CASIGTEAFF.

In its sample, this clonotype was seen many times. The chain carries TRBV27 and TRBJ2-5, with 11 bases matching TRBD2. Germline V gene sequence: CDR1 MNHEY, CDR2 SMNVEV (reference sequence). Trimming removed 4 bases from V and 5 bases from J; junction bases left unmatched: 21. The length of the CDR3 is 20 residues. In DNA, the CDR3 is TGTGCCAGCAGTTCCGATATAGCGGGAGGGGAACCCAACTCGGGGGAGACCCAGTACTTC. Amino acid sequence: CASSSDIAGGEPNSGETQYF.

This clonotype showed up many times. The chain uses TRBV10-3 and TRBJ2-5; D not resolved. The germline V and J ends were trimmed by 0 bases and 4 bases, with 9 bases remaining between them. CDR3 length: 14 residues. CDR1 is ENHRY and CDR2 is SYGVKD in the germline V gene. The CDR3 loop reads CAISESGNSETQYF. DNA for the CDR3: TGTGCCATCAGTGAGTCGGGCAATTCAGAGACCCAGTACTTC.

In its sample, this clonotype was seen many times. The V and J genes are TRBV30 and TRBJ1-6; D remains unclear. The CDR3 spans 14 residues. V was shortened by 8 bases and J by 7 bases, with 18 bases between the two germline ends. Germline CDR1 and CDR2: GTSNPN and SVGIG (reference sequence). The CDR3 DNA follows: TGTGCCCTTACCTCACGGTCGGGCAATTCACCCCTCCACTTT. This gives the protein CALTSRSGNSPLHF.

Ten or more counts support this clonotype. The genes are TRBV11-2 and TRBJ2-7; tentative D call: TRBD2 (6 bases). The germline V and J ends were trimmed by 1 base and 7 bases, with 20 bases remaining between them. CDR1 is SGHAT, CDR2 FQNNGV, per germline. The CDR3 is made up of 16 amino acids. CDR3 protein: CASSLVGGATNLEQYF. As DNA, the CDR3 is TGTGCCAGCAGCTTAGTCGGCGGGGCCACCAATTTAGAGCAGTACTTC. Full variable domain (outside the CDR3, taken from reference TRBV11-2 and TRBJ2-7): EAGVAQSPRYKIIEKRQSVAFWCNPISGHATLYWYQQILGQGPKLLIQFQNNGVVDDSQLPKDRFSAERLKGVDSTLKIQPAKLEDSAVYLCASSLVGGATNLEQYFGPGTRLTVT.

This clonotype has ten or more counts. This chain uses TRBV2 with TRBJ2-5; TRBD2 aligns across 8 bases. The CDR3 totals 16 residues. V dropped 10 bases and J dropped 5; count of bases not matched to a gene: 18. Germline loops: CDR1 SNHLY, CDR2 FYNNEI. CDR3 region: CATRFQRAGGLETQYF. The DNA of the CDR3 is TGTGCCACCAGGTTCCAACGGGCGGGAGGATTGGAGACCCAGTACTTC.

About this clonotype: The junction and the germline gene differ at one end; a read error may be behind it. V and J are TRBV9 and TRBJ1-1; D is unresolved. This CDR3 spans 14 amino acids. Germline-derived CDR1 and CDR2 are SGDLS and YYNGEE. The CDR3 DNA reads as TGTGCCAGCAGCGTAGGTCTGGGGAACTCTGAAGCTTTCTTT. Translated, it gives CASSVGLGNSEAFF.

This chain links TRBV20-1 with TRBJ2-2; D is ambiguous. Trimming shortened V by 7 bases and J by 3 bases, and 12 bases separated the two germline ends. Germline-derived CDR1 and CDR2 are DFQATT and SNEGSKA (reference sequence). The CDR3 is 13 amino acids. The CDR3 is CSGLAGDTGELFF. The CDR3 DNA sequence: TGCAGTGGGTTAGCTGGGGACACCGGGGAGCTGTTTTTT.

This clonotype was seen at least ten times. The chain couples TRBV2 to TRBJ1-6; TRBD1 matches at 8 bases. Germline V CDR1 and CDR2: SNHLY, FYNNEI. V was pared by 4 bases and J by 6 bases, with 5 bases of the junction left unmatched. CDR3 length equals 15 residues. The CDR3 sequence: CASSVADRGNSPLHF. The CDR3 DNA follows: TGTGCCAGCAGTGTTGCCGACAGGGGTAATTCACCCCTCCACTTT. The whole variable domain, remainder taken from reference TRBV2 and TRBJ1-6, is EPEVTQTPSHQVTQMGQEVILRCVPISNHLYFYWYRQILGQKVEFLVSFYNNEISEKSEIFDDQFSVERPDGSNFTLKIRSTKLEDSAMYFCASSVADRGNSPLHFGNGTRLTVT.

This clonotype was recorded many times. The chain is built from TRBV6-5 and TRBJ2-7; the D call may be TRBD1 or TRBD2 (5 bases each). The V gene's germline CDR1 is MNHEY and CDR2 SVGAGI. CDR3 size: 17 residues. Trimming cost V 7 bases and J 6 bases, with 28 bases left between them. This CDR3 reads CASIPQPGRDARGEQYF. Here the CDR3 DNA reads TGTGCCAGCATTCCTCAACCGGGACGAGACGCTCGGGGCGAGCAGTACTTC.

This clonotype was found many times. V usage is TRBV2 and J usage is TRBJ2-7; D is uncertain. This CDR3 is 14 amino acids long. Germline CDR1 reads SNHLY; CDR2 reads FYNNEI. V lost 3 bases, J lost 2 bases, and 11 bases lay in between. The CDR3: CASSDPDDTYEQYF. In DNA form, the CDR3 reads TGTGCCAGCAGTGATCCGGACGACACCTACGAGCAGTACTTC.

CDR3 loop: CATSVTWGDAFF. The CDR3 DNA sequence: TGTGCCACCAGCGTAACTTGGGGTGATGCTTTCTTT. The chain joins TRBV15 to TRBJ1-1, with D unclear. V lost 5 bases to trimming and J lost 11 bases, with 15 bases between them. The germline gives CDR1 LNHNV, CDR2 YYDKDF (reference sequence). The CDR3 loop spans 12 amino acids.

This clonotype has ten or more counts. This rearrangement joins TRBV6-2 or TRBV6-3 to TRBJ2-2, with TRBD1 matching 9 bases. Unmatched junction bases numbered 4, after V lost 7 bases and J lost 4 bases. The germline gives CDR1 MNHEY, CDR2 SVGEGT. The CDR3 consists of 14 residues. CDR3 protein: CASTGTGSTGELFF. The DNA of the CDR3 is TGTGCCAGCACCGGGACAGGGTCCACCGGGGAGCTGTTTTTT.

The V and J genes are TRBV29-1 and TRBJ2-5; possibly TRBD1 or TRBD2 for D (6 bases each). This CDR3 has 17 residues. With 0 bases removed from V and 5 bases from J, the gap between germline ends came to 22 bases. CDR1 and CDR2 (germline): SQVTM, ANQGSEA. CDR3 nucleotide sequence: TGCAGCGTTGAAGATATGCAGGGGTCGGGCCGGGGGGAGACCCAGTACTTC. Its translation: CSVEDMQGSGRGETQYF.

This clonotype appeared many times. CDR3: CASSFSLGGGNTGELFF. Here the CDR3 DNA reads TGTGCCAGCAGTTTCTCCCTGGGCGGGGGGAACACCGGGGAGCTGTTTTTT. The chain is built from TRBV6-5 and TRBJ2-2, with TRBD2 matching over 7 bases. Losses at the gene ends were 4 bases for V and 1 base for J; bases not matched to a gene: 9. The CDR3 has 17 residues. CDR1 and CDR2 from the germline V gene are MNHEY and SVGAGI.

This clonotype was seen just once. The germline gene is not matched at one end of the junction; a read error may be the cause. This chain links TRBV19 with TRBJ1-1; no clear D gene. This CDR3 is built from 14 residues. Germline CDR1 LNHDA, CDR2 SQIVND (reference sequence). DNA of the CDR3: TGTGCCAGTAGTGCGCTGGTATTTCGTACTGACGCTTTCTTT. Translated, it gives CASSALVFRTDAFF.

The V gene is TRBV6-2 or TRBV6-3, the J gene TRBJ2-5; tentative D call: TRBD2 (5 bases). Trimming left V 0 bases short and J 0 bases short, with 17 bases between. This CDR3 comprises 18 residues. Germline CDR1 is MNHEY and CDR2 is SVGEGT. In DNA, the CDR3 is TGTGCCAGCAGTTACTCGACTACTCGAGGAAGAGACCAAGAGACCCAGTACTTC. Protein sequence: CASSYSTTRGRDQETQYF.

The chain recombines TRBV20-1 with TRBJ2-4, with 11 bases matching TRBD2. The V and J ends lost 3 bases and 4 bases, in that order; junction bases with no gene match: 8. The CDR3 is 16 residues long. CDR1 is DFQATT and CDR2 is SNEGSKA in the germline V gene (reference sequence). CDR3 nucleotides: TGCAGTGCTAGGAGGGGGACTAGCGGTCCTAAAAACATTCAGTACTTC. Translated, it gives CSARRGTSGPKNIQYF.

This clonotype was observed many times. The genes are TRBV19 and TRBJ2-2; D uncertain. The CDR3 covers 11 residues. V was clipped by 7 bases and J by 6 bases, with 6 bases between them. CDR1 and CDR2 from the germline V gene are LNHDA and SQIVND (reference sequence). In DNA form, the CDR3 reads TGTGCCAGTATCGGTGCCGGGGAGCTGTTTTTT. It specifies CASIGAGELFF.

The rearrangement links TRBV12-3 or TRBV12-4 to TRBJ2-7; D is perhaps TRBD1 (7 bases). Trimming took off 3 bases at V and 0 bases at J, with 12 bases between the two ends. CDR3 length: 15 amino acids. CDR3 in DNA: TGTGCCAGCAGTTTTGCAGGGGGGAGCTCCTACGAGCAGTACGTC. Translated, it gives CASSFAGGSSYEQYV.

This sequence joins TRBV27 and TRBJ1-6; 8 nucleotides line up with TRBD1. J was trimmed by 9 bases and V by 8 bases; bases with no gene match: 9. Germline lookup yields CDR1 MNHEY and CDR2 SMNVEV (reference sequence). The CDR3 length is 14 residues. The CDR3 coding sequence is TGTGCCAGCGATTTCCACAGGGGGATTTCACCCCTCCACTTT. It translates to CASDFHRGISPLHF.

This clonotype has only a few counts. The rearrangement links TRBV5-1 to TRBJ2-2, with TRBD1 identical over 9 bases. CDR1 and CDR2 from the germline V gene are SGHRS and YFSETQ. The CDR3 has 16 residues. Losses at the gene ends were 4 bases for V and 3 bases for J; bases not matched to a gene: 7. CDR3 DNA: TGCGCCAGCAGCGGACAGGGGCGGTCGGACACCGGGGAGCTGTTTTTT. This encodes CASSGQGRSDTGELFF.

This clonotype was seen at least ten times. The chain combines TRBV6-1 with TRBJ2-7; D might be TRBD1 (6 bases). The CDR3 is 14 amino acids. Germline loops: CDR1 MNHNS, CDR2 SASEGT. Trimming removed 6 bases at V and 5 bases at J, with 17 bases between. DNA of the CDR3: TGTGCCAGCAGGGCGACAAGGACAGTCCACGAGCAGTACTTC. Protein sequence: CASRATRTVHEQYF.

As regards this clonotype: This could be a read error, since a much larger clone is one nucleotide away. V and J are TRBV10-3 and TRBJ2-7, with 9 nucleotides matching TRBD2. Germline V gene lookup returns CDR1 ENHRY and CDR2 SYGVKD. CDR3 length: 16 amino acids. CDR3 protein: CAIRENSGRDIYERYF. For the CDR3, the DNA is TGTGCCATCAGGGAAAATAGCGGGAGAGACATCTACGAGCGGTACTTC.

This chain links TRBV12-3 or TRBV12-4 with TRBJ1-2; D not resolved. Trimming took 3 bases from V and 8 from J, leaving 10 bases between them. This CDR3 has 12 residues. The CDR3: CASSFGQMGYTF. The CDR3 bases are TGTGCCAGCAGTTTCGGCCAGATGGGCTACACCTTC.